The rows below give T cell receptor beta chains drawn from one sample of a study of long-term antiretroviral therapy in people with HIV. The method was immunoSEQ multiplex PCR; TCRdb's version includes in-frame clones alone and lacks a portion of them. Of tens of thousands of clones listed, nearly 95% were seen once; the top ten hold about 2.6%. The sample consisted of unsorted PBMCs, taken 3.7 years after starting antiretroviral therapy. All receptors derive from a woman aged 45-59 years with HIV. The CDR3 runs from the conserved cysteine through the conserved F or W. The D gene is left open where the match is weak. For some rows the clone size is stated as once, few or many, or as a class when expanded; others skip it.

d_call: .
v_call: TRBV4-3
clone_size: .
j_call: TRBJ2-3
cdr3_nt: TGCGCCAGCAGCATTGAGGTTACGGGTTTCGGCAACACAGATACGCAGTATTTT
cdr3_aa: CASSIEVTGFGNTDTQYF

d_call: TRBD2
v_call: TRBV4-3
clone_size: .
j_call: TRBJ2-7
cdr3_nt: TGCGCCAGCAGCCAGGGACTAGCGGGGATCTACGAGCAGTACTTC
cdr3_aa: CASSQGLAGIYEQYF

d_call: .
v_call: TRBV6-5
clone_size: once
j_call: TRBJ2-7
cdr3_nt: TGTGCCAGCAGCCCCGGGTCCCTGGGGTCCTACGAGCAGTACTTC
cdr3_aa: CASSPGSLGSYEQYF

d_call: .
v_call: TRBV25-1
clone_size: .
j_call: TRBJ2-5
cdr3_nt: TGTGCCAGCAGTGAACCAGGGGAGGTCGAGACCCAGTACTTC
cdr3_aa: CASSEPGEVETQYF

d_call: TRBD1
v_call: TRBV5-1
clone_size: once
j_call: TRBJ2-7
cdr3_nt: TGCGCCAGCAGCTTGGACGGGACAGGAATATCCTACGAGCAGTACTTC
cdr3_aa: CASSLDGTGISYEQYF

d_call: .
v_call: TRBV4-2
clone_size: once
j_call: TRBJ2-5
cdr3_nt: TGTGCCAGCAGCCAAGGAGCCCTACGAGGCGGGGTGACCCAGTACTTC
cdr3_aa: CASSQGALRGGVTQYF

d_call: TRBD2
v_call: TRBV9
clone_size: .
j_call: TRBJ2-5
cdr3_nt: TGTGCCAGCAGCGTAGGATCCAGCGGGGGGGCCGGGGAGACCCAGTACTTC
cdr3_aa: CASSVGSSGGAGETQYF

d_call: .
v_call: TRBV30
clone_size: .
j_call: TRBJ2-5
cdr3_nt: TGTGCCTGGGGAGGGGCCAACCAAGAGACCCAGTACTTC
cdr3_aa: CAWGGANQETQYF

d_call: TRBD1
v_call: TRBV15
clone_size: .
j_call: TRBJ2-3
cdr3_nt: TGTGCCACCAGCAGGGACAGGGGACGGGAGGATACGCAGTATTTT
cdr3_aa: CATSRDRGREDTQYF

d_call: .
v_call: TRBV5-6
clone_size: .
j_call: TRBJ2-7
cdr3_nt: TGTGCCAGCAGCTTGGGGGGACACTTCTACGAGCAGTACTTC
cdr3_aa: CASSLGGHFYEQYF

d_call: .
v_call: TRBV9
clone_size: .
j_call: TRBJ2-5
cdr3_nt: TGTGCCAGCAGCGTAGAGGGAGAGAAAGAGACCCAGTACTTC
cdr3_aa: CASSVEGEKETQYF

d_call: .
v_call: TRBV7-3
clone_size: .
j_call: TRBJ2-4
cdr3_nt: TGTGCCAGCAGCTTCCTACACTCAGCCAAAAACATTCAGTACTTC
cdr3_aa: CASSFLHSAKNIQYF

d_call: .
v_call: TRBV11-2
clone_size: .
j_call: TRBJ1-5
cdr3_nt: TGTGCCAGCAGCTTAGTTCCGGGGAATCAGCCCCAGCATTTT
cdr3_aa: CASSLVPGNQPQHF

d_call: TRBD2
v_call: TRBV10-3
clone_size: .
j_call: TRBJ2-3
cdr3_nt: TGTGCCATCAGTGAGCTAGCGGGGGGCAGCACAGATACGCAGTATTTT
cdr3_aa: CAISELAGGSTDTQYF

d_call: .
v_call: TRBV6-5
clone_size: .
j_call: TRBJ2-6
cdr3_nt: TGTGCCAGCAGTTTTGGAGACAGCTCTGGGGCCAACGTCCTGACTTTC
cdr3_aa: CASSFGDSSGANVLTF

d_call: TRBD1
v_call: TRBV10-3
clone_size: .
j_call: TRBJ2-7
cdr3_nt: TGTGCCATCAGTGAGGGGACAGGTTATTCCTACGAGCAGTACTTC
cdr3_aa: CAISEGTGYSYEQYF

d_call: .
v_call: TRBV9
clone_size: .
j_call: TRBJ1-2
cdr3_nt: TGTGCCAGCAGCGTAGAAACGGGCAACTATGGCTACACCTTC
cdr3_aa: CASSVETGNYGYTF

d_call: TRBD1
v_call: TRBV7-6
clone_size: .
j_call: TRBJ1-6
cdr3_nt: TGTGCCAGCAGAGGGACGGCAGGGGGGTATTCACCCCTCCACTTT
cdr3_aa: CASRGTAGGYSPLHF

d_call: .
v_call: TRBV6-5
clone_size: .
j_call: TRBJ2-3
cdr3_nt: TGTGCCAGCAGTCCCAGGGGGGGTGGCACAGATACGCAGTATTTT
cdr3_aa: CASSPRGGGTDTQYF

d_call: .
v_call: TRBV9
clone_size: .
j_call: TRBJ2-3
cdr3_nt: TGTGCCAGCAGCGATTCCGGGGCCCGCACAGATACGCAGTATTTT
cdr3_aa: CASSDSGARTDTQYF

d_call: TRBD1
v_call: TRBV7-9
clone_size: .
j_call: TRBJ1-1
cdr3_nt: TGTGCCAGCAGCCGATCGGGACAGCTGAACACTGAAGCTTTCTTT
cdr3_aa: CASSRSGQLNTEAFF

d_call: .
v_call: TRBV10-1
clone_size: .
j_call: TRBJ2-7
cdr3_nt: TGCGCCAGCAGTGAGTATGGACCGGGACCCTACGAGCAGTACTTC
cdr3_aa: CASSEYGPGPYEQYF

d_call: TRBD2
v_call: TRBV2
clone_size: .
j_call: TRBJ2-7
cdr3_nt: TGTGCCAGCAGTAAATGGTCGGGACTAGGGGGGGACGAGCAGTACTTC
cdr3_aa: CASSKWSGLGGDEQYF

d_call: .
v_call: TRBV9
clone_size: .
j_call: TRBJ1-2
cdr3_nt: TGTGCCAGCAGCGTAGAGGCAGACTATGGCTACACCTTC
cdr3_aa: CASSVEADYGYTF

d_call: .
v_call: TRBV2
clone_size: .
j_call: TRBJ1-1
cdr3_nt: TGTGCCAGCAGTGGGCAGGTTTTGAACACTGAAGCTTTCTTT
cdr3_aa: CASSGQVLNTEAFF

d_call: .
v_call: TRBV4-1
clone_size: .
j_call: TRBJ2-3
cdr3_nt: TGCGCCAGCAGCCAAGATGGGGGTAGGGCGTTCACAGATACGCAGTATTTT
cdr3_aa: CASSQDGGRAFTDTQYF

d_call: .
v_call: TRBV5-1
clone_size: once
j_call: TRBJ1-1
cdr3_nt: TGCGCCAGCAGCCCGCCTAGGGGGGGGACGAACACTGAAGCTTTCTTT
cdr3_aa: CASSPPRGGTNTEAFF

d_call: .
v_call: TRBV11-2
clone_size: .
j_call: TRBJ1-6
cdr3_nt: TGTGCCAGCAGCTTCACGGGGCAGAATAATTCACCCCTCCACTTT
cdr3_aa: CASSFTGQNNSPLHF

d_call: .
v_call: TRBV11-3
clone_size: .
j_call: TRBJ2-2
cdr3_nt: TGTGCCAGCAGCCCACGAGGGGCTAACACCGGGGAGCTGTTTTTT
cdr3_aa: CASSPRGANTGELFF

d_call: TRBD2
v_call: TRBV7-9
clone_size: .
j_call: TRBJ2-1
cdr3_nt: TGTGCCAGCAGCCAGGGACTAGCGGGGGTGGGTGAGCAGTTCTTC
cdr3_aa: CASSQGLAGVGEQFF

d_call: .
v_call: TRBV2
clone_size: .
j_call: TRBJ2-2
cdr3_nt: TGTGCCAGCAGTCCAGGGGTCGACACCGGGGAGCTGTTTTTT
cdr3_aa: CASSPGVDTGELFF

d_call: TRBD1
v_call: TRBV10-3
clone_size: .
j_call: TRBJ1-4
cdr3_nt: TGTGCCATCAGTGAGTCTGGACAGGATGGGGAAAAACTGTTTTTT
cdr3_aa: CAISESGQDGEKLFF

d_call: .
v_call: TRBV5-6
clone_size: .
j_call: TRBJ1-4
cdr3_nt: TGTGCCAGCAGCTCCCAGGAAACTAATGAAAAACTGTTTTTT
cdr3_aa: CASSSQETNEKLFF

d_call: .
v_call: TRBV6-6
clone_size: .
j_call: TRBJ2-7
cdr3_nt: TGTGCCAGCAGTTCCCGGGCAGGTGGGTCCTACGAGCAGTACTTC
cdr3_aa: CASSSRAGGSYEQYF

d_call: .
v_call: TRBV2
clone_size: .
j_call: TRBJ1-5
cdr3_nt: TGTGCCAGCAGGGGGGGTCAGGCAAATCAGCCCCAGCATTTT
cdr3_aa: CASRGGQANQPQHF

d_call: .
v_call: TRBV30
clone_size: .
j_call: TRBJ1-5
cdr3_nt: TGTGCAGTCGGAAGGGGATATCAGCCCCAGCATTTT
cdr3_aa: CAVGRGYQPQHF

d_call: TRBD2
v_call: TRBV7-3
clone_size: .
j_call: TRBJ2-5
cdr3_nt: TGTGCCAGCAGCCCCGGACTAGCGGGGGGGAAAGAGACCCAGTACTTC
cdr3_aa: CASSPGLAGGKETQYF

d_call: TRBD1
v_call: TRBV27
clone_size: .
j_call: TRBJ2-7
cdr3_nt: TGTGCCAGCAGTTCGACAGGGGGCATCAGGTACGAGCAGTACTTC
cdr3_aa: CASSSTGGIRYEQYF

d_call: TRBD1
v_call: TRBV6-5
clone_size: .
j_call: TRBJ2-7
cdr3_nt: TGTGCCAGCAGATCCGGGACAGATGAGCAGTACTTC
cdr3_aa: CASRSGTDEQYF

d_call: .
v_call: TRBV7-8
clone_size: .
j_call: TRBJ2-4
cdr3_nt: TGTGCCAGCAGCTTAGGGCAGCTAGCCAAAAACATTCAGTACTTC
cdr3_aa: CASSLGQLAKNIQYF

d_call: TRBD1
v_call: TRBV6-5
clone_size: .
j_call: TRBJ1-4
cdr3_nt: TGTGCCAGCACCCCCGGGGACAGGGGGCTTGAAAAACTGTTTTTT
cdr3_aa: CASTPGDRGLEKLFF

d_call: .
v_call: TRBV6-5
clone_size: .
j_call: TRBJ2-5
cdr3_nt: TGTGCCAGCAGTTACCAGGGACGATTCCAAGAGACCCAGTACTTC
cdr3_aa: CASSYQGRFQETQYF

d_call: TRBD1
v_call: TRBV6-6
clone_size: .
j_call: TRBJ2-7
cdr3_nt: TGTGCCAGCAGTCAGTCCCCGGGACAGGGGGCCTACGAGCAGTACTTC
cdr3_aa: CASSQSPGQGAYEQYF

d_call: TRBD2
v_call: TRBV6-6
clone_size: .
j_call: TRBJ2-1
cdr3_nt: TGTGCCAGCAGACTAGCGGGGGGCTACAATGAGCAGTTCTTC
cdr3_aa: CASRLAGGYNEQFF

d_call: .
v_call: TRBV18
clone_size: few
j_call: TRBJ1-6
cdr3_nt: TGTGCCAGCTCCCTGGGACGGGATTCACCCCTCCACTTT
cdr3_aa: CASSLGRDSPLHF